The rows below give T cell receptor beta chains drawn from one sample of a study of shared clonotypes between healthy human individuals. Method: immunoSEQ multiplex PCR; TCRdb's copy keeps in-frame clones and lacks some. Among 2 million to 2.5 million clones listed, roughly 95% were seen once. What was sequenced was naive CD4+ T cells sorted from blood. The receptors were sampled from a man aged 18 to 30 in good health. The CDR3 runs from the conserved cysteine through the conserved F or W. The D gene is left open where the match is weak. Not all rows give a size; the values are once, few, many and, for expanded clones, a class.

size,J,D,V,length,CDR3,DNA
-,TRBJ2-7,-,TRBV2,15,CASSGVGGYPYEQYF,TGTGCCAGCAGTGGAGTCGGGGGCTACCCCTACGAGCAGTACTTC
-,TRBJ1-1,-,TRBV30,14,CAWSVGRENTEAFF,TGTGCCTGGAGTGTAGGCAGAGAGAACACTGAAGCTTTCTTT
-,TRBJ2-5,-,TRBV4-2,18,CASSQDQQLSTIQETQYF,TGTGCCAGCAGCCAAGATCAACAACTGTCGACTATCCAAGAGACCCAGTACTTC
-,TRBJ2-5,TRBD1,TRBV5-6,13,CASSMDRAETQYF,TGTGCCAGCAGCATGGACAGGGCAGAGACCCAGTACTTC
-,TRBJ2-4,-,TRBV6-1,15,CASSDGNSGRNIQYF,TGTGCCAGCAGTGATGGCAATTCCGGGCGAAACATTCAGTACTTC
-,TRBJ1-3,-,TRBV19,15,CASNHPTRRGNTIYF,TGTGCCAGTAACCATCCGACCAGACGGGGAAACACCATATATTTT
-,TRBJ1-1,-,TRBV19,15,CASSSRLPLNTEAFF,TGTGCCAGTAGTTCCCGACTGCCACTCAACACTGAAGCTTTCTTT
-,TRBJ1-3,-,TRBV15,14,CATSREGRGNTIYF,TGTGCCACCAGCAGAGAGGGAAGGGGAAACACCATATATTTT
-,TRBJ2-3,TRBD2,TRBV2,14,CASSRTSLGDTQYF,TGTGCCAGCAGTAGGACTAGTCTAGGGGATACGCAGTATTTT
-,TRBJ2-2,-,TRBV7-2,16,CASHRELVGRPGELFF,TGTGCCAGTCACAGGGAGTTGGTCGGGCGTCCCGGGGAGCTGTTTTTT
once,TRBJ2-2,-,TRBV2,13,CASNVGSTGELFF,TGTGCCAGCAATGTGGGATCCACCGGGGAGCTGTTTTTT
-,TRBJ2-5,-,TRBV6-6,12,CASSWGQETQYF,TGTGCCAGCAGCTGGGGCCAAGAGACCCAGTACTTC
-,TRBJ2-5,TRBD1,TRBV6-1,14,CASNRDRGQGTQYF,TGTGCCAGCAATCGGGACAGGGGGCAGGGGACCCAGTACTTC
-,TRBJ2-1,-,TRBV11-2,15,CASSLAGPGIGEQFF,TGTGCCAGCAGCTTGGCAGGGCCAGGGATAGGGGAGCAGTTCTTC
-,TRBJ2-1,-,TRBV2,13,CASSWSSYNEQFF,TGTGCCAGTTCGTGGAGCTCCTACAATGAGCAGTTCTTC
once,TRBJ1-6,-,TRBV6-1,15,CASSEGYRVGSPLHF,TGTGCCAGCAGTGAAGGTTACAGGGTTGGATCACCCCTCCACTTT
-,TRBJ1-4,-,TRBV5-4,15,CASSLGQTTNEKLFF,TGTGCCAGCAGCTTGGGGCAGACAACTAATGAAAAACTGTTTTTT
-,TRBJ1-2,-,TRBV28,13,CASSRDVNYGYTF,TGTGCCAGCAGTCGAGACGTTAACTATGGCTACACCTTC
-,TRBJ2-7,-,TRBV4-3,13,CASSQVGGYEQYF,TGCGCCAGCAGCCAAGTGGGGGGCTACGAGCAGTACTTC
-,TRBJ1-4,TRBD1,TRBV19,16,CASTQPGQPSNEKLFF,TGTGCCAGTACCCAACCGGGACAGCCATCTAATGAAAAACTGTTTTTT
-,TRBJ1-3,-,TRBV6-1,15,CASSRGISSGNTIYF,TGTGCCAGCAGTAGAGGGATAAGCTCTGGAAACACCATATATTTT
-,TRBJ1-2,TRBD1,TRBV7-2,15,CASSSPGQGSYGYTF,TGTGCCAGCAGCTCACCGGGACAGGGTTCCTATGGCTACACCTTC
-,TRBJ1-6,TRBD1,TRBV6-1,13,CASRTGLNSPLHF,TGTGCCAGCCGGACAGGCCTTAATTCACCCCTCCACTTT
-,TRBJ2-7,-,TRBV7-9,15,CASSLGTVGLYEQYF,TGTGCCAGCAGCTTAGGGACAGTGGGTCTCTACGAGCAGTACTTC
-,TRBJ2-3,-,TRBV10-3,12,CAISGGIDTQYF,TGTGCCATCAGTGGAGGGATAGATACGCAGTATTTT
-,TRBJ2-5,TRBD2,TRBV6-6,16,CASSLGLAGGLETQYF,TGTGCCAGCAGCCTCGGACTAGCGGGAGGTCTGGAGACCCAGTACTTC
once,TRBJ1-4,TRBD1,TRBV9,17,CASSVEVHPDRDEKLFF,TGTGCCAGCAGCGTAGAAGTCCATCCGGACAGGGACGAAAAACTGTTTTTT
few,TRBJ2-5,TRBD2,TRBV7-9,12,CAVGRGEETQYF,TGTGCGGTCGGGCGGGGGGAAGAGACCCAGTACTTC
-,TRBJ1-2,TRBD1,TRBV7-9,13,CASSPQGWDGYTF,TGTGCCAGCAGCCCACAGGGGTGGGATGGCTACACCTTC
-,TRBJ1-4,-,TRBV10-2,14,CASSDNSFNEKLFF,TGCGCCAGCAGTGATAACTCTTTTAATGAAAAACTGTTTTTT
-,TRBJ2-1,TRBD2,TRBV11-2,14,CASSWTSGGSEQFF,TGTGCCAGCAGTTGGACTAGCGGGGGAAGTGAGCAGTTCTTC
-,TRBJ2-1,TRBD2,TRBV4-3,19,CASSQSLNGLAGSYNEQFF,TGCGCCAGCAGCCAATCACTCAATGGACTAGCGGGCTCCTACAATGAGCAGTTCTTC
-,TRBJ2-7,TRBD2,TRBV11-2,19,CASSSRLAGERKRRDKQYF,TGTGCCAGCAGCTCAAGACTAGCGGGGGAACGGAAGCGGAGGGATAAACAGTACTTC
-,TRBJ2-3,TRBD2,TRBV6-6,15,CASSSPAGVTDTQYF,TGTGCCAGCAGTTCCCCTGCGGGAGTTACAGATACGCAGTATTTT
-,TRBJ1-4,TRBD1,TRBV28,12,CASSPRTGLLFF,TGTGCCAGCAGTCCTCGGACAGGTCTCCTGTTTTTT
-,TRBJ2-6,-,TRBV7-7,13,CASSQSGANVLTF,TGTGCTAGCAGCCAGTCTGGGGCCAACGTCCTGACTTTC
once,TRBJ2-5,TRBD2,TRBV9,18,CASSSGTSGGRPPETQYF,TGTGCCAGCAGCTCTGGGACTAGCGGGGGCCGCCCCCCAGAGACCCAGTACTTC
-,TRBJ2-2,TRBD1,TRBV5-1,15,CASRTGTGTTGELFF,TGCGCCAGCAGAACCGGGACAGGGACCACCGGGGAGCTGTTTTTT
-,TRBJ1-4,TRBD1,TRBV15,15,CATSRGTGGGEKLFF,TGTGCCACCAGCAGAGGGACAGGGGGAGGTGAAAAACTGTTTTTT
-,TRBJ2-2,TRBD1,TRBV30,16,CAWSVRSQGATGELFF,TGTGCCTGGAGTGTAAGGAGCCAGGGGGCCACCGGGGAGCTGTTTTTT
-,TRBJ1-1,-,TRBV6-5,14,CASSLGTYPTEAFF,TGTGCCAGCAGTTTAGGGACCTATCCCACTGAAGCTTTCTTT
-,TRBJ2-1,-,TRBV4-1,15,CASSQTGGLYNEQFF,TGCGCCAGCAGCCAGACCGGGGGGCTCTACAATGAGCAGTTCTTC
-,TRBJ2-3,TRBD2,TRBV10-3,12,CAIRREGDTQYF,TGTGCCATCAGGCGGGAGGGCGATACGCAGTATTTT
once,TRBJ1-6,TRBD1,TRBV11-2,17,CASSLGNRGGNNSPLHF,TGTGCCAGCAGCTTAGGAAACAGGGGGGGAAATAACTCACCCCTCCACTTT
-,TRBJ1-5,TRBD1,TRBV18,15,CASSQLRDRNQPQHF,TGTGCCAGCTCACAACTCCGGGACAGAAATCAGCCCCAGCATTTT
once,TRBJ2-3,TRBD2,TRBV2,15,CASRFLAGGPDTQYF,TGTGCCAGCAGGTTCCTAGCGGGGGGACCAGATACGCAGTATTTT
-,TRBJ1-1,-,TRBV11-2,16,CASSPRARTFYTEAFF,TGTGCCAGCAGCCCCCGGGCAAGGACTTTTTACACTGAAGCTTTCTTT
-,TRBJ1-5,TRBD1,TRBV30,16,CAWSPRDRGTNQPQHF,TGTGCCTGGAGCCCCCGGGACAGGGGAACCAATCAGCCCCAGCATTTT
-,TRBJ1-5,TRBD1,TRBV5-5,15,CASSGGQGNNQPQHF,TGTGCCAGCAGCGGGGGACAGGGAAATAATCAGCCCCAGCATTTT